A selection of T cell receptor beta chains follows, all from one sample in a study of blood T cell repertoires in COVID-19. Assay: immunoSEQ multiplex PCR; the TCRdb copy retains only in-frame clones and omits some. This table has about 83,000 clones, over 60% appearing once. Input material: peripheral blood. Receptor source: a woman older than 75 with active or convalescent COVID-19. Each CDR3 is given with its conserved first and last residue. The D gene is left open where the match is weak. Clone size is stated in some rows and not others, as once, few, many or a class when expanded.

size	V	D	J	CDR3	DNA
few	TRBV4-3	TRBD2	TRBJ2-2	CASSQLAGGRGTGELFF	TGCGCCAGCAGCCAACTAGCGGGGGGGCGAGGTACCGGGGAGCTGTTTTTT
few	TRBV10-2	.	TRBJ1-6	CASSELVGFGVSPLHF	TGCGCCAGCAGTGAGTTGGTTGGTTTCGGGGTCTCACCCCTCCACTTT
.	TRBV19	TRBD1	TRBJ1-2	CASRPDRGGDYGYTF	TGTGCCAGTAGACCAGACAGGGGAGGAGACTATGGCTACACCTTC
.	TRBV20-1	.	TRBJ1-2	CSASSRGNYGYTF	TGCAGTGCTAGTAGCAGGGGAAACTATGGCTACACCTTC
.	TRBV5-1	TRBD1	TRBJ2-2	CASSLVGTGTGELFF	TGCGCCAGCAGCTTGGTGGGGACAGGGACCGGGGAGCTGTTTTTT
.	TRBV7-8	TRBD2	TRBJ2-1	CASSLALIPTSGGKEQFF	TGTGCCAGCAGCTTAGCGTTAATACCGACTAGCGGGGGGAAAGAGCAGTTCTTC
.	TRBV19	.	TRBJ2-6	CASSIPKQGPGANVLTF	TGTGCCAGTAGTATACCTAAACAGGGCCCTGGGGCCAACGTCCTGACTTTC
.	TRBV2	.	TRBJ1-1	CASSWRAEAFF	TGTGCCAGCAGTTGGAGAGCTGAAGCTTTCTTT
.	TRBV30	TRBD2	TRBJ2-1	CAWSVIAGGLTPSYNEQFF	TGTGCCTGGAGTGTAATAGCGGGGGGGCTCACCCCCTCCTACAATGAGCAGTTCTTC
.	TRBV5-1	.	TRBJ2-3	CASSTGLSTDTQYF	TGCGCCAGCAGCACAGGGCTTAGCACAGATACGCAGTATTTT
.	TRBV15	TRBD2	TRBJ2-1	CASSGGYNEQFF	TGTGCCTCGAGCGGGGGTTACAATGAGCAGTTCTTC
.	TRBV5-3	.	TRBJ1-4	CARSNRDRATNEKLFF	TGTGCCAGAAGCAACAGGGATAGAGCAACTAATGAAAAACTGTTTTTT
.	TRBV6-4	TRBD1	TRBJ2-3	CASSDPIPGTGNCTDTQYF	TGTGCCAGCAGTGACCCTATCCCCGGGACAGGGAACTGCACAGATACGCAGTATTTT
few	TRBV4-1	.	TRBJ2-7	CASSLSSWPGRTYEQYF	TGCGCCAGCAGCCTGTCCAGTTGGCCAGGGAGGACCTACGAGCAGTACTTC
.	TRBV7-9	.	TRBJ1-5	CASSLSGGQPQHF	TGTGCCAGCAGCTTATCCGGGGGGCAGCCCCAGCATTTT
.	TRBV10-3	TRBD1	TRBJ2-2	CAISESARGLGMAGELFF	TGTGCCATCAGTGAGTCGGCCAGGGGGCTGGGGATGGCCGGGGAGCTGTTTTTT